This T cell receptor (beta chain) was identified in a study of post-analysis software for immune sequencing data. Study conclusions and caveats: Elevated frequency relative to controls characterized several TRBV segments in patients, TRBV5-6, TRBV5-1 and TRBV20-1 among them.

About this clonotype itself: The antigen remains unidentified.

TCR beta cDNA libraries included unique molecular identifiers. In TCRdb, the PCR reads were re-called with MiXCR into one record per CDR3 protein. Of fewer than 850,000 distinct CDR3 sequences listed, 35% to 55% were seen once; the top ten hold 4.9%. CDR1 DFQATT and CDR2 SNEGSKA come from the germline V gene (reference sequence). Trimming removed 5 bases at V and 6 bases at J, with 21 bases between. The CDR3 has 15 amino acids. The sequenced material came from blood. This sequence was found in a girl between 5 and 17 years old with multiple sclerosis. This sequence joins TRBV20-1 and TRBJ2-3; D not certain. The CDR3 DNA reads TGCAGTGCTTCAACTCCCCCGACATTGGCGGATACGCAGTATTTT. It specifies CSASTPPTLADTQYF.